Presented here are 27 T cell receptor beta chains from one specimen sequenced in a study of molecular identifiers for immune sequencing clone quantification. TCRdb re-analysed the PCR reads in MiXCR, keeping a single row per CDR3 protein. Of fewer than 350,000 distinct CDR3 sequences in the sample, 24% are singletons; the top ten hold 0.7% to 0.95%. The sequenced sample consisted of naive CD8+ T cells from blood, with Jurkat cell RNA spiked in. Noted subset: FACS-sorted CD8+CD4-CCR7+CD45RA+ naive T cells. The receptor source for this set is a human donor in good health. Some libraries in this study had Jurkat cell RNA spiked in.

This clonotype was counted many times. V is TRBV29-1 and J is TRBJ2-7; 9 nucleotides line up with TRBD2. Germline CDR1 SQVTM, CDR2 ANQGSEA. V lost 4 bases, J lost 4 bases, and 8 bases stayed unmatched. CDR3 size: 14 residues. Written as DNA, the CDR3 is TGCAGCGTTGTCGTGCGGGAGGGTTATTACGAGCAGTACTTC. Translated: CSVVVREGYYEQYF.

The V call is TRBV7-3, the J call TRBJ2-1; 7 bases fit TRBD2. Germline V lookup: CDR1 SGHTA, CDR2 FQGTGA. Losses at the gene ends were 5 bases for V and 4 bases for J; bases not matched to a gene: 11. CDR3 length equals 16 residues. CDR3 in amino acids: CASSPGGTGSYNEQFF. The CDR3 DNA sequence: TGTGCCAGCAGCCCGGGAGGAACGGGGTCTTACAATGAGCAGTTCTTC.

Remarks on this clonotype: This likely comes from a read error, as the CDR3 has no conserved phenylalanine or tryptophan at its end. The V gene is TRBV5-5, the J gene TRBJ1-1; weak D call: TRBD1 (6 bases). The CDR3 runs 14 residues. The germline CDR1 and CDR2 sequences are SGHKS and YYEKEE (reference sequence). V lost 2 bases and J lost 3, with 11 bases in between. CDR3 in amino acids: CASSFGGHDTEAFL. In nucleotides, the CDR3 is TGTGCCAGCAGCTTCGGGGGGCACGACACTGAAGCTTTCCTT.

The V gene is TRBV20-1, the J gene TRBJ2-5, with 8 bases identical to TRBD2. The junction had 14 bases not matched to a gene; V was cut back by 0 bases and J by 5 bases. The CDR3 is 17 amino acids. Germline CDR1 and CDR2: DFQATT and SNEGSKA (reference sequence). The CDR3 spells CSARDERGTSVVETQYF. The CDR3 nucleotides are TGCAGTGCTAGAGACGAGCGCGGGACTAGTGTTGTGGAGACCCAGTACTTC.

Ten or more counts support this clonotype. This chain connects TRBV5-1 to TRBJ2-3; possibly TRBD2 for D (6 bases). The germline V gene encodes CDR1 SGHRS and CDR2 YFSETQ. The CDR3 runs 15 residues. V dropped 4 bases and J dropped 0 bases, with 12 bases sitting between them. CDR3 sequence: CASSRWAGSTDTQYF. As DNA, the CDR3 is TGCGCCAGCAGCCGCTGGGCGGGAAGCACAGATACGCAGTATTTT.

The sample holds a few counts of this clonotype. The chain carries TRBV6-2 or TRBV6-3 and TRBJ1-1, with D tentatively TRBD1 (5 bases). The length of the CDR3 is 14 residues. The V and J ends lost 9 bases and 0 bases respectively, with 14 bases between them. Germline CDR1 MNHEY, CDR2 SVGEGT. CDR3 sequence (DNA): TGTGCCAGTGTCGGGACGCCCCTGAACACTGAAGCTTTCTTT. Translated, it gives CASVGTPLNTEAFF.

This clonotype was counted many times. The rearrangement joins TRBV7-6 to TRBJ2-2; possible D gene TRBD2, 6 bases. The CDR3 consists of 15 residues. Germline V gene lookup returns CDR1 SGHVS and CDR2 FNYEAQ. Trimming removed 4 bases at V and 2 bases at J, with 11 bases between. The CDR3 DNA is TGTGCCAGCAGCTACACCGGGACTAACACCGGGGAGCTGTTTTTT. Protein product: CASSYTGTNTGELFF.

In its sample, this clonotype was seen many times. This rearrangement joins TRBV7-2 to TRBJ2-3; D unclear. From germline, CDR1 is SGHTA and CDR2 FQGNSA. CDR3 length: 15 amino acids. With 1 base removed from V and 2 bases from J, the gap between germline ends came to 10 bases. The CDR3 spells CASSLVVQYTDTQYF. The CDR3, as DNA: TGTGCCAGCAGCTTAGTCGTACAGTACACAGATACGCAGTATTTT.

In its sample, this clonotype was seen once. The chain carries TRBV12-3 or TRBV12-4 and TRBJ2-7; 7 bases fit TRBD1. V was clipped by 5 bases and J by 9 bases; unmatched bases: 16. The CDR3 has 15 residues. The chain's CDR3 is CASSTGVGDVMGQYF. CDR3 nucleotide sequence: TGTGCCAGCAGTACAGGGGTCGGCGACGTGATGGGGCAGTACTTC.

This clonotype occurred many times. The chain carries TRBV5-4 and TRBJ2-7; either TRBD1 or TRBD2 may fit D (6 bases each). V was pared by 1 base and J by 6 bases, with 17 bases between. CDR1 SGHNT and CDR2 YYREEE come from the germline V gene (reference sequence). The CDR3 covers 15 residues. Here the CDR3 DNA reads TGTGCCAGCAGCTTGCGAGGAGGGGGGCTCGGCGAGCAGTACTTC. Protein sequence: CASSLRGGGLGEQYF.

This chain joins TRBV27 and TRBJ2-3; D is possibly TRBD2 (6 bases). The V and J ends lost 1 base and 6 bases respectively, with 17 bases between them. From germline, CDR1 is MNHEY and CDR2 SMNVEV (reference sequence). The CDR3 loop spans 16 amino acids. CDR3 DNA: TGTGCCAGCAGTTTATATAGCGGCGTGCTTGGGGATACGCAGTATTTT. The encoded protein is CASSLYSGVLGDTQYF.

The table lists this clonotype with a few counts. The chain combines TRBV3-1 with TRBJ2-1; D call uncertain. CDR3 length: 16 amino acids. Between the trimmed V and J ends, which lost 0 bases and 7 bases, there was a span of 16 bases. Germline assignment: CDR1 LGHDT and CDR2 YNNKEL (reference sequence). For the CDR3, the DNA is TGTGCCAGCAGCCAAGAGGAGACTTTGGTGGGTAATGAGCAGTTCTTC. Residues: CASSQEETLVGNEQFF.

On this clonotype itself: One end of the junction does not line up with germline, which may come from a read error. CDR3 in DNA: TGCGCCAGCGGCCAAGCAGGAGCCCAGGGGTATGCAGATACGCAGTATTTT. It codes for CASGQAGAQGYADTQYF. This chain uses TRBV4-3 with TRBJ2-3; maybe TRBD1 (6 bases). Germline-derived CDR1 and CDR2 are LGHNA and YSLEER. The CDR3 is made up of 17 amino acids.

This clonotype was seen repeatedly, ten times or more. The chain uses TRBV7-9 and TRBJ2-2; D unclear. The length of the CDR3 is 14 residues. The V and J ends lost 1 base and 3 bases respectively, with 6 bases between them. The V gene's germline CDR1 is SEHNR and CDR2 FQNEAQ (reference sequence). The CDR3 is CASSLDTYTGELFF. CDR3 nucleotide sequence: TGTGCCAGCAGCTTAGATACCTACACCGGGGAGCTGTTTTTT.

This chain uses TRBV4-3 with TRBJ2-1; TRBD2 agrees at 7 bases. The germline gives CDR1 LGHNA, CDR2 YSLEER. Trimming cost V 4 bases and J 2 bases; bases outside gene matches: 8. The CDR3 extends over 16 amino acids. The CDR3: CASSRDGAGAYNEQFF. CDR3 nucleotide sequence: TGCGCCAGCAGCCGAGATGGCGCGGGGGCCTACAATGAGCAGTTCTTC.

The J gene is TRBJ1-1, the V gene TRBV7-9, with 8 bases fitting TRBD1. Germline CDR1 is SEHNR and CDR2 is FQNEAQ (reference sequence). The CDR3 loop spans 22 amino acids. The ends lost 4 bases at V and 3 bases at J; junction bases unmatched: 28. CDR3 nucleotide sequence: TGTGCCAGCAGCTCCCAACCGGGGTCCCATGCCAGGGGGCGGCTCCGTGACACTGAAGCTTTCTTT. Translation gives CASSSQPGSHARGRLRDTEAFF.

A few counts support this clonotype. CDR3 sequence: CASSPDNEQFF. In nucleotides, the CDR3 is TGTGCCAGCAGCCCAGACAATGAGCAGTTCTTC. The genes are TRBV7-8 and TRBJ2-1; D gene ambiguous. CDR1 and CDR2 from the germline V gene are SGHVS and FQNEAQ. The V end lost 5 bases, the J end lost 5 bases, and 4 bases lay between the germline ends. This CDR3 is built from 11 residues.

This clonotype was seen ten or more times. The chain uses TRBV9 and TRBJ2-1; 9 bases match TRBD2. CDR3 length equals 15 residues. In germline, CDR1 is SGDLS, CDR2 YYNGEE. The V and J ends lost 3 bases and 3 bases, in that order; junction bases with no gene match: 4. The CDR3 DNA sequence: TGTGCCAGCAGCGAGACTAGCGGTGACTACAATGAGCAGTTCTTC. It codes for CASSETSGDYNEQFF.

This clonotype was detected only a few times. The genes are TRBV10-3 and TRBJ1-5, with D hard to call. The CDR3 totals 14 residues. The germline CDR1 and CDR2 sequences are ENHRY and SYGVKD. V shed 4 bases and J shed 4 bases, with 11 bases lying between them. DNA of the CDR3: TGTGCCATCAGTGTGCACCCAGGAAATCAGCCCCAGCATTTT. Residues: CAISVHPGNQPQHF.

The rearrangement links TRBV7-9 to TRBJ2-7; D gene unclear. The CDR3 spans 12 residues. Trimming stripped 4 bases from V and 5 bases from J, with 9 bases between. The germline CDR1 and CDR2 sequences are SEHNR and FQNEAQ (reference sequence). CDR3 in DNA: TGTGCCAGCAGCTCCTCGGCCGACGAGCAGTACTTC. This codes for CASSSSADEQYF.

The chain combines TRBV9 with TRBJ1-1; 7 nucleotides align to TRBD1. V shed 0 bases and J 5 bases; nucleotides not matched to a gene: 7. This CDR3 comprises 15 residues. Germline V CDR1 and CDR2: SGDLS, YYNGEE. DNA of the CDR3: TGTGCCAGCAGCGTAGGTAGGGGGCGGGAAACTGAAGCTTTCTTT. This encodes CASSVGRGRETEAFF.

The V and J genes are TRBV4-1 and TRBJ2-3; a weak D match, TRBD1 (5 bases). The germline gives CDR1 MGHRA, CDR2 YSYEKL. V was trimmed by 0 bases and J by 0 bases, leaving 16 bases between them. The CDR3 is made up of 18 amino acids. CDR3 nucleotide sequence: TGCGCCAGCAGCCAAGATAAAGTTTTAGGACATAGCACAGATACGCAGTATTTT. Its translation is CASSQDKVLGHSTDTQYF.

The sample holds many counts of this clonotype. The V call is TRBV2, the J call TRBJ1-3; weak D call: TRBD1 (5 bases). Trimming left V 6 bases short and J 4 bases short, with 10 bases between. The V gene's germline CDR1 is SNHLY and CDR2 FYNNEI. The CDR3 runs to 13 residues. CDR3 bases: TGTGCCAGCAGGCAACGGACAGGAAACACCATATATTTT. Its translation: CASRQRTGNTIYF.

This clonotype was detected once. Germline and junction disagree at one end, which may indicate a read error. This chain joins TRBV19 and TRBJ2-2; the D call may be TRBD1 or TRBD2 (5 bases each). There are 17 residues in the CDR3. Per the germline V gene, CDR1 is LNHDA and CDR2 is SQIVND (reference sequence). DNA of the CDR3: TGTGCCAGTAGCCCGGCCGAGACAGTGAAAAACACCGGGGAGCTGTCTTTT. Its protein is CASSPAETVKNTGELSF.

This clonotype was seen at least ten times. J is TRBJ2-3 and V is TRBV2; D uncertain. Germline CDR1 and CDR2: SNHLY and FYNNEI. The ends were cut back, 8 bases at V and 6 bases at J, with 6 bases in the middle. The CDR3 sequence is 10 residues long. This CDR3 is CASVDDTQYF. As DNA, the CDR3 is TGTGCCAGCGTCGACGATACGCAGTATTTT.

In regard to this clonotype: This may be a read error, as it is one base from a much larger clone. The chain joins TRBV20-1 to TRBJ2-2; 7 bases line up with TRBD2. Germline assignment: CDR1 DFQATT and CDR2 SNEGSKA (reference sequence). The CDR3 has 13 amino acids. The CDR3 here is CGARRGDDGELFF. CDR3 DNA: TGCGGTGCTAGACGGGGGGATGACGGGGAGCTGTTTTTT.

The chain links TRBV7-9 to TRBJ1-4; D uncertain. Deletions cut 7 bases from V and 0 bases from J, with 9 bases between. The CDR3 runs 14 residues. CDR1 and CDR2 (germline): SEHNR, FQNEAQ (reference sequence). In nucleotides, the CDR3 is TGTGCCAGCACCGGCGCGACAACTAATGAAAAACTGTTTTTT. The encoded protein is CASTGATTNEKLFF.